A selection of T cell receptor beta chains follows, all from one sample in a study of shared clonotypes between healthy human individuals. The data were produced by immunoSEQ multiplex PCR, yet TCRdb's version contains in-frame clones alone and is incomplete. Seen here are some 700,000 clones, about 92% observed once, and the top ten hold 34%. The sequenced material came from memory CD8+ T cells from PBMCs. These receptors were taken from a man in his late teens or twenties in good health. Some clones in this sample may be carry-over from other donors' samples. Both conserved end residues are part of each CDR3. The D gene is left open where the match is weak. Only some rows state a clone size, as once, few, many or a class for expanded clones.

NA,many,TRBV9,TRBJ2-7,CASSGRDNSYEQYF,TGTGCCAGCAGCGGCCGGGACAACTCCTACGAGCAGTACTTC
TRBD1,few,TRBV28,TRBJ1-5,CASRTGTGRDQPQHF,TGTGCCAGCAGGACCGGGACAGGGAGGGATCAGCCCCAGCATTTT
TRBD1,NA,TRBV2,TRBJ2-5,CASTLGQGQETQYF,TGTGCCAGCACCCTTGGACAGGGCCAAGAGACCCAGTACTTC
NA,NA,TRBV6-1,TRBJ1-1,CASILGTSNTEAFF,TGTGCCAGCATCCTAGGAACATCGAACACTGAAGCTTTCTTT
TRBD2,NA,TRBV27,TRBJ2-7,CASSLRVAGGTYEQYF,TGTGCCAGCAGTTTACGCGTAGCGGGAGGGACCTACGAGCAGTACTTC
NA,NA,TRBV13,TRBJ1-5,CASSLERTSSNQPQHF,TGTGCCAGCAGCTTAGAGAGGACGTCAAGCAATCAGCCCCAGCATTTT
NA,NA,TRBV4-2,TRBJ2-4,CASSQDKAWGGNIQYF,TGTGCCAGCAGCCAAGATAAGGCGTGGGGAGGAAACATTCAGTACTTC
NA,NA,TRBV4-1,TRBJ2-7,CASSQGGSYEQYF,TGCGCCAGCAGCCAAGGAGGTAGCTACGAGCAGTACTTC
NA,NA,TRBV28,TRBJ2-7,CASRITGSYEQYF,TGTGCCAGCAGAATAACAGGGTCCTACGAGCAGTACTTC
NA,NA,TRBV27,TRBJ2-2,CASRQSSGELFF,TGTGCCAGCAGACAGTCGTCCGGGGAGCTGTTTTTT
TRBD1,NA,TRBV9,TRBJ2-1,CASSTGTGGNEQFF,TGTGCCAGCAGCACCGGGACAGGGGGAAATGAGCAGTTCTTC
TRBD2,NA,TRBV4-1,TRBJ2-7,CASSQDSRLAGVSYEQYF,TGCGCCAGCAGCCAAGATTCGCGGCTAGCGGGAGTCTCCTACGAGCAGTACTTC
TRBD2,NA,TRBV7-6,TRBJ2-1,CASSAKSASGRNNEQFF,TGTGCCAGCAGCGCAAAGTCCGCTAGCGGGAGGAACAATGAGCAGTTCTTC
TRBD1,NA,TRBV5-4,TRBJ1-3,CASSWGQAGNTIYF,TGTGCCAGCAGCTGGGGACAGGCTGGAAACACCATATATTTT
TRBD1,once,TRBV19,TRBJ1-2,CASSHRGGYGYTF,TGTGCCAGTAGCCACAGGGGGGGCTATGGCTACACCTTC
NA,once,TRBV19,TRBJ1-2,CATTGGLGYTF,TGTGCCACCACGGGGGGGCTCGGCTACACCTTC
TRBD2,NA,TRBV12-5,TRBJ2-1,CASGQTSTSGRVVYNEQFF,TGTGCTAGTGGTCAAACATCGACTAGCGGGAGGGTCGTCTACAATGAGCAGTTCTTC
TRBD1,once,TRBV9,TRBJ2-5,CASSGRTGRQETQYF,TGTGCCAGCAGCGGAAGGACAGGTCGACAAGAGACCCAGTACTTC
TRBD1,NA,TRBV16,TRBJ1-2,CASSQSSGTGEYGYTF,TGTGCCAGCAGCCAATCCTCCGGGACAGGGGAGTATGGCTACACCTTC
TRBD2,many,TRBV15,TRBJ2-3,CATSRTTSGRADTQYF,TGTGCCACCAGCAGAACGACTAGCGGGAGAGCAGATACGCAGTATTTT
NA,NA,TRBV7-8,TRBJ2-1,CASSATASYNEQFF,TGTGCCAGCAGCGCGACAGCCTCCTACAATGAGCAGTTCTTC
NA,few,TRBV14,TRBJ2-7,CASSQRGRYTYEQYF,TGTGCCAGCAGCCAGAGGGGCAGGTATACCTACGAGCAGTACTTC
NA,once,TRBV28,TRBJ2-3,CASSLWQASHTDTQYF,TGTGCCAGCAGTTTATGGCAGGCTTCACACACAGATACGCAGTATTTT
NA,NA,TRBV11-1,TRBJ2-5,CASSLDFRNQMTQYF,TGTGCCAGCAGCTTAGATTTTCGGAACCAGATGACCCAGTACTTC
TRBD1,NA,TRBV27,TRBJ2-7,CASSLRDRGAYEQYF,TGTGCCAGCAGTTTACGGGACAGGGGAGCGTACGAGCAGTACTTC
TRBD2,NA,TRBV7-9,TRBJ2-2,CASSLASGVNTGELFF,TGTGCCAGCAGCTTAGCTAGCGGGGTTAACACCGGGGAGCTGTTTTTT
NA,NA,TRBV28,TRBJ1-2,CASSLARRYGYTF,TGTGCCAGCAGTTTGGCACGGCGCTATGGCTACACCTTC
TRBD2,NA,TRBV7-9,TRBJ2-1,CASSSGTSGYNEQFF,TGTGCCAGCAGCTCGGGGACTAGCGGGTATAATGAGCAGTTCTTC
NA,NA,TRBV4-3,TRBJ2-7,CASSQRGGDYEQYF,TGCGCCAGCAGTCAAAGGGGGGGTGACTACGAGCAGTACTTC
TRBD2,NA,TRBV28,TRBJ2-1,CASSLLTSGSNEQFF,TGTGCCAGCAGTTTATTGACTAGCGGGAGCAATGAGCAGTTCTTC
TRBD2,NA,TRBV27,TRBJ2-7,CASSLSSGRAGDEQYF,TGTGCCAGCAGTTTATCGAGCGGGAGGGCCGGAGACGAGCAGTACTTC
NA,NA,TRBV5-1,TRBJ2-1,CASGGNEQFF,TGCGCCAGCGGAGGGAATGAGCAGTTCTTC
NA,NA,TRBV10-3,TRBJ2-7,CAISPGAGNEQYF,TGTGCCATCAGTCCGGGGGCAGGAAACGAGCAGTACTTC
TRBD1,NA,TRBV10-3,TRBJ1-5,CAISEGTGYQPQHF,TGTGCCATCAGTGAGGGGACAGGGTATCAGCCCCAGCATTTT
NA,few,TRBV19,TRBJ2-7,CASTGGRGGSYEQYF,TGTGCCAGTACCGGCGGAAGGGGGGGCTCCTACGAGCAGTACTTC
NA,NA,TRBV5-6,TRBJ2-1,CASSSRGAQFF,TGTGCCAGCAGTTCCAGGGGGGCACAGTTCTTC
NA,NA,TRBV28,TRBJ1-1,CASSINTEAFF,TGTGCCAGCAGTATCAACACTGAAGCTTTCTTT
NA,NA,TRBV4-1,TRBJ1-1,CASSQVVNTEAFF,TGCGCCAGCAGCCAAGTGGTTAACACTGAAGCTTTCTTT
NA,few,TRBV11-1,TRBJ1-1,CASSFLRNTEAFF,TGTGCCAGCAGCTTTCTTAGGAACACTGAAGCTTTCTTT
NA,NA,TRBV10-2,TRBJ2-5,CASSRVPRETQYF,TGCGCCAGCAGCCGAGTCCCCCGTGAGACCCAGTACTTC
NA,NA,TRBV5-8,TRBJ1-5,CASSIRVSNQPQHF,TGTGCCAGCAGCATCAGGGTCTCAAATCAGCCCCAGCATTTT
TRBD2,NA,TRBV28,TRBJ2-4,CASSLFQLAGRPLNIQYF,TGTGCCAGCAGTTTATTTCAGTTAGCGGGAAGGCCCCTAAACATTCAGTACTTC
NA,NA,TRBV4-1,TRBJ1-5,CASSQYDRGAEQPQHF,TGCGCCAGCAGCCAATATGATCGGGGGGCCGAACAGCCCCAGCATTTT
NA,NA,TRBV2,TRBJ1-3,CASSVGAPPGNTIYF,TGTGCCAGCAGTGTGGGGGCGCCCCCTGGAAACACCATATATTTT
TRBD2,NA,TRBV6-4,TRBJ2-1,CASSDSTGGSRSYNEQFF,TGTGCCAGCAGTGACTCGACGGGCGGGAGCCGCTCCTACAATGAGCAGTTCTTC